A single sample gave rise to the 2 T cell receptor beta chains below, sequenced in a study of T-cell reconstitution after alpha-beta-depleted transplantation in children. TCRbeta library construction was performed incorporating unique molecular identifiers. Each CDR3 protein is one row after TCRdb ran MiXCR on the PCR reads. The sample consists of hundreds of thousands of distinct CDR3 sequences, 10% to 15% of them appearing once. The sample in question was PBMCs, mostly from graft donor cells, obtained 360 days after TCRalphabeta/CD19-depleted stem cell transplant. Every receptor here comes from a male patient younger than 18 who had a stem cell transplant for acute myeloid leukemia, so the T cells may come from the graft donor.

This clonotype was seen ten or more times. V usage is TRBV7-9 and J usage is TRBJ2-1; D is possibly TRBD2 (6 bases). The V gene lost 3 bases and the J gene lost 0 bases, with 9 bases spanning the gap. This CDR3 has 15 residues. Germline V gives CDR1 SEHNR, CDR2 FQNEAQ (reference sequence). CDR3: CASSFLASSYNEQFF. Written as DNA, the CDR3 is TGTGCCAGCAGCTTCCTAGCGAGCTCCTACAATGAGCAGTTCTTC.

The chain couples TRBV15 to TRBJ2-7; D tentatively reads TRBD1 or TRBD2 (6 bases each). V shed 2 bases and J shed 2 bases, with 10 bases lying between them. The germline gives CDR1 LNHNV, CDR2 YYDKDF (reference sequence). The CDR3 loop spans 14 amino acids. CDR3 DNA: TGTGCCACCAGCAGACTAGGGGGGACCTACGAGCAGTACTTC. Residues: CATSRLGGTYEQYF.